This T cell receptor beta chain originates from a study of vaccination and CD4 T cells after COVID-19. TCRdb reprocessed the PCR reads with MiXCR, giving one entry per CDR3 protein. This sample has 20,000 to 25,000 distinct CDR3 sequences, with roughly 53% found just once. The ends were cut back, 5 bases at V and 1 base at J, with 12 bases in the middle. This CDR3 spans 14 amino acids. In germline, CDR1 is DFQATT, CDR2 SNEGSKA (reference sequence). The chain joins TRBV20-1 to TRBJ1-5, with D perhaps matching TRBD1 (5 bases). This specimen was CD4+ T cells from blood, taken before SARS-CoV-2 vaccination. This receptor was obtained from a human donor who had recovered from COVID-19. The CDR3 DNA reads as TGCAGTGCTGGGGTGGGGGGGAGCAATCAGCCCCAGCATTTT. Translation: CSAGVGGSNQPQHF.